A selection of T cell receptor beta chains follows, all from one sample in a study of Ad26.COV2.S vaccination and SARS-CoV-2 variants. Generated by immunoSEQ multiplex PCR, the TCRdb table keeps only in-frame clones and is missing some. The sample shows about 350,000 clones, about 87% of them seen only once. The input for sequencing was peripheral blood, taken in a trial of Ad26.COV2.S vaccine versus placebo. The receptors were gathered from a person aged 18-60 years who received the Ad26.COV2.S COVID-19 vaccine or a placebo. Each CDR3 is given with its conserved first and last residue. Fields, in order: J gene, D gene, clone size, V gene, CDR3 DNA, CDR3 protein. D genes are given only for firm matches. Clone size, where shown, is once, few, many, or a class for clones that have expanded.

>TRBJ1-5|NA|NA|TRBV28
TGTGCCAGCAGTTTAGGGTCTGTTTCTTATAGCAATCAGCCCCAGCATTTT
CASSLGSVSYSNQPQHF
>TRBJ2-2|TRBD1|NA|TRBV19
TGTGCCAGCCAGCGAACTTACAGGGGCACCGGGGAGCTGTTTTTT
CASQRTYRGTGELFF
>TRBJ2-7|NA|NA|TRBV5-6
TGTGCCAGCAGCTTTGACAGTGATAGCTACGAGCAGTACTTC
CASSFDSDSYEQYF
>TRBJ2-5|TRBD2|NA|TRBV27
TGTGCCAGCAGTTACACTAGCGGGAGGGGTCGAGAGACCCAGTACTTC
CASSYTSGRGRETQYF
>TRBJ1-1|TRBD1|NA|TRBV7-2
TGTGCCAGCAGCAATCCTCCTAGGACCTTACAGGGGGGCGCTGAAGCTTTCTTT
CASSNPPRTLQGGAEAFF
>TRBJ1-5|NA|NA|TRBV6-5
TGTGCCAGCAGTTACCGAGGGGCGAATCAGCCCCAGCATTTT
CASSYRGANQPQHF
>TRBJ1-1|NA|NA|TRBV3-1/TRBV3-2
TGTGCCAGCAGCCAAGATCCTCGGGGGAACACTGAAGCTTTCTTT
CASSQDPRGNTEAFF
>TRBJ1-1|NA|NA|TRBV6-2/TRBV6-3
TGTGCCAGCAGTATCGCGGGGGGAGGAACTGAAGCTTTCTTT
CASSIAGGGTEAFF
>TRBJ2-1|NA|once|TRBV10-3
TGTGCCATCATGGTGCAACCGTCTAATGAGCAGTTCTTC
CAIMVQPSNEQFF
>TRBJ1-1|TRBD1|NA|TRBV7-9
TGTGCCAGCAGCCCGTGGACAGGGCCAGCTGAAGCTTTCTTT
CASSPWTGPAEAFF
>TRBJ2-7|TRBD1|NA|TRBV6-5
TGTGCCAGCATCGGGGACAGGGTTCACGAGCAGTACTTC
CASIGDRVHEQYF
>TRBJ1-4|TRBD1|NA|TRBV15
TGTGCCACCAGCAGAGGACAGGGGGTAGAGGAAAAACTGTTTTTT
CATSRGQGVEEKLFF
>TRBJ2-3|TRBD1|NA|TRBV18
TGTGCCAGCTTCACCCGGACAGGGGGATGGACAGATACGCAGTATTTT
CASFTRTGGWTDTQYF
>TRBJ2-3|TRBD2|NA|TRBV18
TGTGCCAGCTCACCAGGGCTAGCGGGAGCTTGGAACACAGATACGCAGTATTTT
CASSPGLAGAWNTDTQYF
>TRBJ2-5|TRBD1|NA|TRBV4-1
TGCGCCAGCAAACAAGGAAGAGGACAGGGCATATACCAAGAGACCCAGTACTTC
CASKQGRGQGIYQETQYF
>TRBJ2-1|TRBD2|NA|TRBV7-3
TGTGCCAGCAGCTTTGGGACTAGCGGGGGGCTCAATGAGCAGTTCTTC
CASSFGTSGGLNEQFF
>TRBJ1-6|NA|NA|TRBV7-9
TGTGCCAGCAGCTTCGCCGGATCCCAGGGGTTAGGATCACCCCTCCACTTT
CASSFAGSQGLGSPLHF
>TRBJ1-1|NA|NA|TRBV18
TGTGCCAGCTCACTTCAGGCAGGGGCCATGAACACTGAAGCTTTCTTT
CASSLQAGAMNTEAFF
>TRBJ1-5|NA|few|TRBV7-9
TGTGCCAGCAGCCCCCCGGCCAAATTGACCCAGCATTTT
CASSPPAKLTQHF
>TRBJ2-7|NA|NA|TRBV5-1
TGCGCCAGCAGCTTGGTGGCAGGGAGCTCCTACGAGCAGTACTTC
CASSLVAGSSYEQYF